This TCR beta chain was documented in a study of tissue T cells after allogeneic stem cell transplantation. Notes on the study in general: In patients and mice, blood and spleen missed much of tissue repertoire. Which tissue TCRs were alloreactive or antigen-specific was not determined. Some clones might be persisting host cells.

Stated time point: mouse harvest day 14 after allogeneic transplant. Tail vein injection delivered 10^7 T-cell-depleted bone marrow cells and 10^6 splenic CD5+ T cells. Mice had MHC-mismatched B6 into BALB/c GVHD, sampled day 7 or 14. Sequencing of TCRbeta CDR3 at survey depth gave sequences and template counts. Measured with immunoSEQ multiplex PCR; TCRdb has only the in-frame clones, and not every one. The table records roughly 2,900 clones, approximately 40% of them present only once. This clone was found a few times. The antigen is not known. Mouse gene names apply. The read terminates 1 residue ahead of where the CDR3 ends, so the germline J gene completes it. V was trimmed by 0 bases and J by 1 base, leaving 3 bases between them. The CDR3 consists of 13 residues. Germline CDR1 is GKSSPN and CDR2 is SITVG.

The V call is TRBV31, the J call TRBJ2-2; D gene unclear. The sequenced sample consisted of gut tissue. This clonotype originated in a female BALB/c mouse given C57BL/6 T cells with graft-versus-host disease after an allogeneic hematopoietic cell transplant. CDR3 residues: CAWSLENTGQLYF. CDR3 DNA, as far as it was read: TGTGCCTGGAGTCTAGAAAACACCGGGCAGCTCTAC.